The text below deals with one TCR beta chain. Its target is not known. Template switching introduced UMIs that contain a 6-nucleotide sample barcode. TCRalpha and TCRbeta cDNA went through two nested PCRs of roughly 15 and 9 cycles. TCRdb re-called the 5' RACE reads and gives one entry per CDR3 protein, without DNA. The sample holds over 150,000 distinct CDR3 sequences. Germline assignment: CDR1 SGHRS and CDR2 YFSETQ. The CDR3 has 15 residues. The entry originates in a study of monozygotic twins with inflammatory bowel disease. General observations from the study: Immunosuppressive treatment differences may have increased patient repertoire variability. Relative to healthy twins, IBD patients had fewer clonotypes in common with others, a gap that was especially apparent with disease activity.

Sequencing was performed on blood. The chain joins TRBV5-1 to TRBJ2-1; checking the TCRdb D call of TRBD2 is not possible without DNA. This clonotype was obtained from a human donor with ulcerative colitis or Crohn's disease, or a healthy co-twin of an affected twin (not recorded which). CDR3 sequence: CASSERGELWNEQFF.